A selection of T cell receptor beta chains follows, all from one sample in a study of Ad26.COV2.S vaccination and SARS-CoV-2 variants. The repertoire was sequenced with immunoSEQ multiplex PCR; TCRdb's copy has only in-frame clones and lacks some. The sample lists about 350,000 clones, approximately 86% occurring once. This specimen was peripheral blood, taken in a trial of Ad26.COV2.S vaccine versus placebo. The receptors derive from a person aged 18-60 years who received the Ad26.COV2.S COVID-19 vaccine or a placebo. CDR3s include the opening cysteine and the closing phenylalanine or tryptophan. Each record gives: V gene, clone size, D gene, J gene, CDR3 DNA, CDR3 protein. A D gene is named only where the DNA matches it firmly. For some rows the clone size is stated as once, few or many, or as a class when expanded; others skip it.

TRBV10-3	NA	NA	TRBJ2-2	TGTGCCATCAGTGACTGGGCTACCTATCACACCGGGGAGCTGTTTTTT	CAISDWATYHTGELFF
TRBV7-2	NA	TRBD1	TRBJ1-3	TGTGCCAGCAGCTTAGGGCCCGGACAGGGAAACTCTGGAAACACCATATATTTT	CASSLGPGQGNSGNTIYF
TRBV28	NA	NA	TRBJ2-7	TGTGCCAGCAGTTCGGGGGGCGGGAATAGCTACGAGCAGTACTTC	CASSSGGGNSYEQYF
TRBV5-4	NA	TRBD2	TRBJ2-5	TGTGCCAGCAGCCCGGCCGGGACTAGCGGGGGGGAGCAAGAGACCCAGTACTTC	CASSPAGTSGGEQETQYF
TRBV3-1/TRBV3-2	many	NA	TRBJ2-7	TGTGCCAGCAGCCAAGAAGGACGGGGCTACGAGCAGTACTTC	CASSQEGRGYEQYF
TRBV18	NA	NA	TRBJ2-1	TGTGCCAGCTCAACCAACAGCGCGAGCTCCTACAATGAGCAGTTCTTC	CASSTNSASSYNEQFF
TRBV27	NA	NA	TRBJ2-5	TGTGCCAGCAGTTTTTTCGGACGTACCCAAGAGACCCAGTACTTC	CASSFFGRTQETQYF
TRBV3-1/TRBV3-2	NA	NA	TRBJ1-2	TGTGCCAGCAGCCAGATGCACTCTACGGGGGGGCGTGCCTATGGCTACACCTTC	CASSQMHSTGGRAYGYTF
TRBV6-5	NA	NA	TRBJ2-1	TGTGCCAGCAGTTACTTGCGGGACGTCGGTGAGCAGTTCTTC	CASSYLRDVGEQFF
TRBV24-1	NA	TRBD1	TRBJ2-2	TGTGCCACCAGTGACCAGAGGACAGGGGACACCGGGGAGCTGTTTTTT	CATSDQRTGDTGELFF